This paragraph reports one T cell receptor (beta chain). What it recognizes is unknown. These data originate in a study of graft-versus-host responses after intestinal transplantation. Study at large: Transplantation in recipients was multivisceral, liver-intestinal, or isolated intestinal. Uniformly, recipients were administered anti-thymocyte globulin induction with subsequent tacrolimus and steroids for about 3 years.

Study-level results: Peak circulating GvH clone levels tracked with early post-transplant HvG declines. Present in recipient marrow, GvH clones included some that appeared first in ileum or blood.

V was clipped by 7 bases and J by 0 bases; unmatched bases: 3. CDR3 length: 13 amino acids. In germline, CDR1 is MNHNS, CDR2 SASEGT. Using immunoSEQ multiplex PCR, the repertoire was profiled, and TCRdb retains in-frame clones only, with some absent. The table includes around 88,000 clones, 85% to 95% detected once. The specimen was unstimulated CD8+ T cells sorted from spleen or lymph node cells, collected before transplant. The rearrangement uses TRBV6-1 and TRBJ2-7, with 7 bases aligning to TRBD1. This TCR came from a human donor who was the organ donor for an intestinal transplant. The CDR3 DNA reads TGTGCCAGCACCGGGACAGACTCCTACGAGCAGTACTTC. This sequence encodes CASTGTDSYEQYF.